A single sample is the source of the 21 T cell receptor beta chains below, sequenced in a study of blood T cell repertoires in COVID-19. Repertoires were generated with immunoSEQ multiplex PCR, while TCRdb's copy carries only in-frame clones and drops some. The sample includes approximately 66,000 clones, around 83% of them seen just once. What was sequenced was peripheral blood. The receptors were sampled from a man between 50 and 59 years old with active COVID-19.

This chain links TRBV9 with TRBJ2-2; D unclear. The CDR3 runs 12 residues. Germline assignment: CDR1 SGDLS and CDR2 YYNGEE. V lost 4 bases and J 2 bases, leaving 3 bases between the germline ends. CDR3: CASSLNTGELFF. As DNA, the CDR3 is TGTGCCAGCAGCCTAAACACCGGGGAGCTGTTTTTT.

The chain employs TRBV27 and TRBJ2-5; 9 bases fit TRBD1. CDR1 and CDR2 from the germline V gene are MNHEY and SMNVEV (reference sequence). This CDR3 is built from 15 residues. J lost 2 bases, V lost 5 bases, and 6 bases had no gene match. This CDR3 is CASSRPGQGQETQYF. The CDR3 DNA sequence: TGTGCCAGCAGTAGGCCGGGACAGGGTCAAGAGACCCAGTACTTC.

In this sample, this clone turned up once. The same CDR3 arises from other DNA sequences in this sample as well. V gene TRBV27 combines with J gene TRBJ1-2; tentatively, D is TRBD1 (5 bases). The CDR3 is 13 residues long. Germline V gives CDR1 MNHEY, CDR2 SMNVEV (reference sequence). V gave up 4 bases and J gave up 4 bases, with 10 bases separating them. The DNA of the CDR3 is TGTGCCAGCAGTTCCCCTGACAGCTATGGCTACACCTTC. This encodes CASSSPDSYGYTF.

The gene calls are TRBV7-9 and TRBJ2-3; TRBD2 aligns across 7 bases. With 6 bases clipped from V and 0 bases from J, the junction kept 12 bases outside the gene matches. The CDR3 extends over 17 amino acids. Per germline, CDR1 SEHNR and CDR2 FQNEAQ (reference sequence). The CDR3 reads CASRSPPRGTSTDTQYF. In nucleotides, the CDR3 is TGTGCCAGCAGATCCCCTCCGCGGGGGACTAGCACAGATACGCAGTATTTT.

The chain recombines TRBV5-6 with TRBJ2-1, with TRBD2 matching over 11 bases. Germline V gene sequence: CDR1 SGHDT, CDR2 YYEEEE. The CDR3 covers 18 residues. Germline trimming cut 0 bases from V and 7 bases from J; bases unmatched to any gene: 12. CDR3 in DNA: TGTGCCAGCAGCTTGGCGTCGACTAGCGGGATGGTTTTGAATGAGCAGTTCTTC. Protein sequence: CASSLASTSGMVLNEQFF.

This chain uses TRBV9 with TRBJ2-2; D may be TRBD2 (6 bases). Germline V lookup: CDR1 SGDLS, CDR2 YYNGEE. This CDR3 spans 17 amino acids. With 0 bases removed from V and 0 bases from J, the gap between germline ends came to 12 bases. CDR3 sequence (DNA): TGTGCCAGCAGCGTAGTGGTTAGCGGCGCGAACACCGGGGAGCTGTTTTTT. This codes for CASSVVVSGANTGELFF.

This CDR3 reads CAISESWGGASNQPQHF. The CDR3 DNA reads TGTGCCATCAGTGAGTCTTGGGGAGGGGCTAGCAATCAGCCCCAGCATTTT. This chain connects TRBV10-3 to TRBJ1-5, with D possibly being TRBD1 (5 bases). With 0 bases removed from V and 0 bases from J, the gap between germline ends came to 12 bases. CDR3 size: 17 residues. CDR1 ENHRY and CDR2 SYGVKD come from the germline V gene.

The CDR3 DNA reads as TGTGCCAGCAGCGTAGAGTCTGGGCTAGCGGGGGTCTCCTACAATGAGCAGTTCTTC. Protein product: CASSVESGLAGVSYNEQFF. V is TRBV9 and J is TRBJ2-1; TRBD2 aligns across 10 bases. CDR1 and CDR2 from the germline V gene are SGDLS and YYNGEE. The CDR3 has 19 amino acids. Trimming at V came to 0 bases and at J to 0 bases, leaving 9 bases not matched to a gene.

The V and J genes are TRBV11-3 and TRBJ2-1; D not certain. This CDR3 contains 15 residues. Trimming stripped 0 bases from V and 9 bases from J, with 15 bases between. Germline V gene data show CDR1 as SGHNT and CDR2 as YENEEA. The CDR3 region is CASSLEFGRLSEQFF. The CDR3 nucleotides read TGTGCCAGCAGCTTAGAATTTGGGCGCCTAAGTGAGCAGTTCTTC. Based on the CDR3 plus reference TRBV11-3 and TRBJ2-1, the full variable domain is EAGVVQSPRYKIIEKKQPVAFWCNPISGHNTLYWYLQNLGQGPELLIRYENEEAVDDSQLPKDRFSAERLKGVDSTLKIQPAELGDSAVYLCASSLEFGRLSEQFFGPGTRLTVL.

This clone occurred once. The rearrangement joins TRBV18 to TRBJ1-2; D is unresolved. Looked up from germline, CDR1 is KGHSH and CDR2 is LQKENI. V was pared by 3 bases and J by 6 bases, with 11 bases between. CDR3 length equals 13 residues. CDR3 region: CASSPPPEDGYTF. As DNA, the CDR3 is TGTGCCAGCTCACCCCCACCGGAGGATGGCTACACCTTC.

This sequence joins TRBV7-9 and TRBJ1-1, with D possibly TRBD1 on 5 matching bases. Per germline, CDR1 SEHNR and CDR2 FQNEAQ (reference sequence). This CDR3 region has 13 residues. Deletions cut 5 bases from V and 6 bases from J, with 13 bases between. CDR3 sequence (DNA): TGTGCCAGCAGCCCTCAGGGTTACCCTGAAGCTTTCTTT. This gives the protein CASSPQGYPEAFF.

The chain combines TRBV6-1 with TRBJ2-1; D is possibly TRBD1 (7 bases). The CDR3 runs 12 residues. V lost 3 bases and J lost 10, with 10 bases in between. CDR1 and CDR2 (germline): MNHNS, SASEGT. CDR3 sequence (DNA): TGTGCCAGCAGTGACCCAGGGGGGGAGCAGTTCTTC. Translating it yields CASSDPGGEQFF.

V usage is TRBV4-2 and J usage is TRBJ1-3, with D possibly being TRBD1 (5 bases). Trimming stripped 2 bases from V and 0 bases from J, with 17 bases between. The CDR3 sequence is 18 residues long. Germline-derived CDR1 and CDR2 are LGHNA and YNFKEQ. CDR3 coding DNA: TGTGCCAGCAGCCAATTCTGGATAGGGGCCCGCTCTGGAAACACCATATATTTT. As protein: CASSQFWIGARSGNTIYF.

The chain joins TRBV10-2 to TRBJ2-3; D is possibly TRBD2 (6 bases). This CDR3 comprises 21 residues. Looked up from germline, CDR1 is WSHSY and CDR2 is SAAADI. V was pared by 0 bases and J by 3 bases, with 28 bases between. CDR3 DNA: TGCGCCAGCAGTGAGTCGAGACTAGGGCTAGTAAGTCTGAGTGGGACAGATACGCAGTATTTT. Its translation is CASSESRLGLVSLSGTDTQYF.

The CDR3 nucleotides are TGTGCCAGCAGTTTTAACCCTAGCGGCCTACAAGAGACCCAGTACTTC. This sequence encodes CASSFNPSGLQETQYF. The chain uses TRBV28 and TRBJ2-5, with 7 nucleotides matching TRBD2. V lost 3 bases to trimming and J lost 2 bases; unmatched junction nucleotides: 9. CDR1 and CDR2 from the germline V gene are MDHEN and SYDVKM. The CDR3 runs to 16 residues.

This chain's CDR3 is CASSESRLAGGRQYV. CDR3 nucleotides: TGCGCCAGCAGTGAGTCCCGGCTAGCGGGAGGGCGGCAGTACGTC. This rearrangement joins TRBV10-2 to TRBJ2-7, with 12 bases lining up with TRBD2. The V gene's germline CDR1 is WSHSY and CDR2 SAAADI. After removal of 0 bases from V and 9 bases from J, the junction contained 6 bases not matched to a gene. The CDR3 contains 15 residues.

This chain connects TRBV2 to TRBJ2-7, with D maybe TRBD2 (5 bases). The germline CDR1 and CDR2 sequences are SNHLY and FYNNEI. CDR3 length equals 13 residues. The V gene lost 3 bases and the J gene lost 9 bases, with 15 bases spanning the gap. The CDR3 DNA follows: TGTGCCAGCAGTGAGAGAGGGATAGCCGGGCAGTACTTC. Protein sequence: CASSERGIAGQYF.

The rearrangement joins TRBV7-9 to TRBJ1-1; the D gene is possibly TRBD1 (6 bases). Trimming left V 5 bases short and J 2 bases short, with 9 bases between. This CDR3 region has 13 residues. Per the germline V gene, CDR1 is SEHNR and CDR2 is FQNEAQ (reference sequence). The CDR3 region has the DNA TGTGCCAGCAGCAAACAGGGTAACACTGAAGCTTTCTTT. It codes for CASSKQGNTEAFF.

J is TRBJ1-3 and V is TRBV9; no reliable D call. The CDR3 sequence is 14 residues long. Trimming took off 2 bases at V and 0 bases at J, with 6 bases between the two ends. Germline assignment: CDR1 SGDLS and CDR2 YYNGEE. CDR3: CASSVTDSGNTIYF. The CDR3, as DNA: TGTGCCAGCAGCGTCACAGACTCTGGAAACACCATATATTTT.

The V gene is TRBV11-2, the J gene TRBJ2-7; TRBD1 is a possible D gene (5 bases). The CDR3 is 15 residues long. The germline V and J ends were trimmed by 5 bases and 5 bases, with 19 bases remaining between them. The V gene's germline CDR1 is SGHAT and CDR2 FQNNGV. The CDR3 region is CASSHFLRGRNEQYF. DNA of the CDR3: TGTGCCAGCAGCCACTTTCTTAGGGGCCGGAACGAGCAGTACTTC.

The CDR3 bases are TGTGCCACCAGCCTAGGAGGGGAGGGTCATCGGTATGGCTACACCTTC. This codes for CATSLGGEGHRYGYTF. The chain recombines TRBV15 with TRBJ1-2, with D possibly TRBD1 on 5 matching bases. The CDR3 consists of 16 residues. Trimming pared 5 bases from V and 5 bases from J, leaving 21 bases between. Germline values: CDR1 LNHNV, CDR2 YYDKDF (reference sequence).